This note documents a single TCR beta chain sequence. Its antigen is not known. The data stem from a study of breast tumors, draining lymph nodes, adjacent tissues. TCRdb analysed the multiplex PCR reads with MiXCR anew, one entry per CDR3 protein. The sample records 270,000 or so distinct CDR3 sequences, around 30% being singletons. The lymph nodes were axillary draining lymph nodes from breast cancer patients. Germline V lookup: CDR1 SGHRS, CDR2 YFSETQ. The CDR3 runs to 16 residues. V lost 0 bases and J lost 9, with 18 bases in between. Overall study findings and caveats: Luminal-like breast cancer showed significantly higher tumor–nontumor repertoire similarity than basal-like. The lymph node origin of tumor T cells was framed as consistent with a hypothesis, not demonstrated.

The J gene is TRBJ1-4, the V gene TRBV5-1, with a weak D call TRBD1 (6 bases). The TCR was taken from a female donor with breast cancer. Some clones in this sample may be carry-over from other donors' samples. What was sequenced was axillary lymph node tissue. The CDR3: CASSLDLSGGAKKLFF. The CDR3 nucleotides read TGCGCCAGCAGCTTGGACCTCAGCGGGGGCGCAAAAAAACTGTTTTTT.